This T cell receptor (beta chain) was documented in a study of T cell responses to AZD1222 COVID-19 vaccine. Details on this clone: Antigen: not known.

Trimming took 1 base from V and 2 from J; bases not matched to a gene: 1. The germline V gene encodes CDR1 SGHNT and CDR2 YENEEA. This CDR3 spans 15 amino acids. Study results and caveats: Reportedly, nearly half of unique spike TCRs recognized epitopes outside B.1.351/B.1.1.7 mutations. White British ancestry dominated among donors, who included more females, and clonal diversity was possibly underestimated.

Investigators merged groups given second doses at roughly 4 or roughly 12 weeks. Here immunoSEQ multiplex PCR was the method, and the copy in TCRdb shows in-frame clones only, minus some. The sample yields more than 120,000 clones, 90% seen once. The clonotype was recovered from an adult who received the AZD1222 COVID-19 vaccine. V usage is TRBV11-3 and J usage is TRBJ2-3; 9 nucleotides align to TRBD2. The specimen comprised peripheral blood, sampled 28 days after the second AZD1222 dose. The CDR3 DNA follows: TGTGCCAGCAGCTTAGGACTAGCGGACACAGATACGCAGTATTTT. It encodes CASSLGLADTDTQYF.